The clone carrying this T cell receptor beta chain was counted only a few times. The antigen is not known. Germline assignment: CDR1 SGHDT and CDR2 YYEEEE. V was cut by 1 base and J by 7 bases, with 18 bases left in between. The CDR3 loop spans 16 amino acids. The sample originates from a study of T-cell memory formation after mild COVID-19. Findings and limits, study-wide: Nothing showed for sure that second-wave clones peaking on day 37 were SARS-CoV-2 specific.

TCRdb used MiXCR to reprocess the 5' RACE reads, holding one entry per CDR3 protein. This sample yields about 190,000 distinct CDR3 sequences, of which about 16% are seen a single time; roughly 2.3% belongs to the top ten. This chain uses TRBV5-6 with TRBJ1-3; D is perhaps TRBD1 (5 bases). The sequencing sample was made of PBMCs or a T cell subset sorted from them (not recorded which). This clonotype was sampled from an adult woman who had mild COVID-19 (a few samples of this study predate the infection). Cell type and time point are not known. CDR3 sequence reads: CASSLRTLLNGNTIYF. The CDR3 nucleotides read TGTGCCAGCAGCTTGCGGACACTCCTTAATGGGAACACCATATATTTT.